A single sample gave rise to the 26 T cell receptor beta chains below, sequenced in a study of identical twins. Each CDR3 protein gets one entry after TCRdb re-called the 5' RACE reads with MiXCR. The table lists approximately 700,000 distinct CDR3 sequences, over 5% of them singletons, with 1.5% to 2% in the top ten. Sequenced: naive T cells sorted from blood. These TCRs come from a man in his late teens or twenties in good health.

This clonotype was picked up a small number of times. The gene calls are TRBV20-1 and TRBJ2-4, with a weak D call TRBD2 (5 bases). The CDR3 totals 13 residues. The germline V gene encodes CDR1 DFQATT and CDR2 SNEGSKA (reference sequence). Trimming left V 8 bases short and J 5 bases short, with 16 bases between. The CDR3 region has the DNA TGCAGTTCCGAATCTAGCTTCGAAAACATTCAGTACTTC. Translated: CSSESSFENIQYF.

This clonotype showed up just a few times. The chain recombines TRBV4-3 with TRBJ2-1; TRBD2 might be the D (6 bases). Trimming pared 2 bases from V and 4 bases from J, leaving 12 bases between. Germline-derived CDR1 and CDR2 are LGHNA and YSLEER. The CDR3 covers 15 residues. CDR3 DNA: TGCGCCAGCAGCCAACAACCGGCGGGATACAATGAGCAGTTCTTC. Translating gives CASSQQPAGYNEQFF.

This clonotype has only a few counts. J is TRBJ2-5 and V is TRBV10-3; 13 bases are a match to TRBD2. Trimming at V came to 6 bases and at J to 3 bases, leaving 4 bases not matched to a gene. The CDR3 has 15 residues. The germline CDR1 and CDR2 sequences are ENHRY and SYGVKD. The CDR3 reads CAISRLAGGEETQYF. CDR3 sequence (DNA): TGTGCCATCAGCCGACTAGCGGGAGGAGAAGAGACCCAGTACTTC.

This clonotype appeared a few times. The DNA for the CDR3 is TGTGCCAGCGGATTAAGTGACAGGAGTGATGGCTACACCTTC. This codes for CASGLSDRSDGYTF. The chain joins TRBV12-3 or TRBV12-4 to TRBJ1-2; D is perhaps TRBD1 (6 bases). The germline V and J ends were trimmed by 8 bases and 6 bases, with 19 bases remaining between them. The CDR3 runs 14 residues.

This clonotype was seen many times. Here the CDR3 DNA reads TGCAGCGTTGAGAGGACAGTTCTAGCCAAAAACATTCAGTACTTC. It yields the protein CSVERTVLAKNIQYF. This chain connects TRBV29-1 to TRBJ2-4, with D perhaps TRBD1 (6 bases). The CDR3 has 15 amino acids. Trimming left V 3 bases short and J 0 bases short, with 12 bases between. CDR1 and CDR2 from the germline V gene are SQVTM and ANQGSEA.

The chain uses TRBV29-1 and TRBJ2-3; TRBD2 agrees at 7 bases. This CDR3 has 12 residues. The trim removed 6 bases at V and 5 bases at J, leaving 5 bases unmatched. Germline CDR1 and CDR2: SQVTM and ANQGSEA. The CDR3 DNA sequence: TGCAGCGTAGTGGGGGGGAGAGATACGCAGTATTTT. As protein: CSVVGGRDTQYF.

This clonotype occurred many times. This chain connects TRBV15 to TRBJ2-1; 7 bases match TRBD2. The germline V gene encodes CDR1 LNHNV and CDR2 YYDKDF (reference sequence). This CDR3 region has 14 residues. Unmatched junction bases numbered 8, after V lost 5 bases and J lost 7 bases. The CDR3 protein is CATSESGNGNEQFF. Here the CDR3 DNA reads TGTGCCACCAGCGAAAGCGGGAACGGAAATGAGCAGTTCTTC.

This clonotype was recorded many times. V and J are TRBV25-1 and TRBJ2-7; D not resolved. Trimming stripped 2 bases from V and 3 bases from J, with 5 bases between. Germline CDR1 MGHDK, CDR2 SYGVNS. This CDR3 is built from 12 residues. CDR3 region: CASSENDYEQYF. The DNA of the CDR3 is TGTGCCAGCAGTGAAAACGACTACGAGCAGTACTTC.

The table lists this clonotype with a few counts. The chain uses TRBV10-3 and TRBJ2-7; 7 bases are shared with TRBD2. The V segment lost 10 bases and the J segment 2 bases; nucleotides outside the gene matches: 5. The V gene's germline CDR1 is ENHRY and CDR2 SYGVKD. CDR3 length: 12 residues. CDR3 protein: CATWGGTYEQYF. The CDR3 DNA sequence: TGTGCCACCTGGGGGGGAACCTACGAGCAGTACTTC.

This clonotype has only a few counts. The chain is built from TRBV6-5 and TRBJ2-5; tentatively, D is TRBD1 or TRBD2 (5 bases each). CDR1 MNHEY and CDR2 SVGAGI come from the germline V gene. Trimming shortened V by 0 bases and J by 1 base, and 15 bases separated the two germline ends. The CDR3 loop spans 17 amino acids. This CDR3 is CASSYSRPGPLQETQYF. CDR3 in DNA: TGTGCCAGCAGTTACTCGCGCCCGGGACCTCTCCAAGAGACCCAGTACTTC.

This clonotype occurred a few times. The chain is built from TRBV5-1 and TRBJ2-5; tentatively, D is TRBD1 or TRBD2 (5 bases each). The CDR3 consists of 15 residues. Germline lookup yields CDR1 SGHRS and CDR2 YFSETQ. Trimming removed 0 bases at V and 5 bases at J, with 14 bases between. CDR3 sequence (DNA): TGCGCCAGCAGCTTGGCAGGGACGCCCGTGGAGACCCAGTACTTC. Translation gives CASSLAGTPVETQYF.

This clonotype was seen repeatedly, ten times or more. The chain links TRBV6-5 to TRBJ2-1, with a weak D call TRBD1 (5 bases). Trimming pared 2 bases from V and 4 bases from J, leaving 9 bases between. Germline values: CDR1 MNHEY, CDR2 SVGAGI. The CDR3 has 14 amino acids. CDR3 coding DNA: TGTGCCAGCAGTTACGGACACAATTACAATGAGCAGTTCTTC. This encodes CASSYGHNYNEQFF.

The chain couples TRBV11-2 to TRBJ2-3; 11 bases align to TRBD1. Losses at the gene ends were 6 bases for V and 3 bases for J; bases not matched to a gene: 8. CDR3 size: 16 residues. The germline V gene encodes CDR1 SGHAT and CDR2 FQNNGV. The DNA of the CDR3 is TGTGCCAGCAGGGGGACAGGGGGAATGGGGACAGATACGCAGTATTTT. Translation: CASRGTGGMGTDTQYF. The whole variable domain, filled in from reference TRBV11-2 and TRBJ2-3, reads EAGVAQSPRYKIIEKRQSVAFWCNPISGHATLYWYQQILGQGPKLLIQFQNNGVVDDSQLPKDRFSAERLKGVDSTLKIQPAKLEDSAVYLCASRGTGGMGTDTQYFGPGTRLTVL.

This clonotype was counted a few times. J is TRBJ2-3 and V is TRBV15; TRBD2 aligns across 11 bases. V was clipped by 0 bases and J by 4 bases; unmatched bases: 9. Germline lookup yields CDR1 LNHNV and CDR2 YYDKDF (reference sequence). The CDR3 extends over 18 amino acids. CDR3 in DNA: TGTGCCACCAGCAGAGACGCTATAGCGGGAGGGTCGGCAGATACGCAGTATTTT. It codes for CATSRDAIAGGSADTQYF.

This clonotype was counted ten times or more. The rearrangement uses TRBV28 and TRBJ2-1; D remains unclear. This CDR3 has 12 residues. Per germline, CDR1 MDHEN and CDR2 SYDVKM. With 8 bases removed from V and 7 bases from J, the gap between germline ends came to 12 bases. Here the CDR3 reads CASSTLINEQFF. DNA for the CDR3: TGTGCCAGCTCAACCCTCATTAATGAGCAGTTCTTC.

The J gene is TRBJ2-1, the V gene TRBV20-1, with TRBD1 as a possible D gene (5 bases). CDR1 and CDR2 (germline): DFQATT, SNEGSKA (reference sequence). This CDR3 contains 10 residues. V lost 3 bases and J lost 10, with 7 bases in between. The CDR3 DNA reads as TGCAGTGCTAGGCAGGGAGAGCAGTTCTTC. This gives the protein CSARQGEQFF.

The V and J genes are TRBV14 and TRBJ2-1; TRBD2 is a possible D gene (5 bases). The CDR3 contains 14 residues. Trimming stripped 1 base from V and 10 bases from J, with 14 bases between. CDR1 is SGHDN, CDR2 FVKESK, per germline. CDR3 DNA sequence: TGTGCCAGCAGCCAAGCGGGGAGAACCGGGGAGCAGTTCTTC. Translating it yields CASSQAGRTGEQFF.

This clonotype was seen many times. This chain joins TRBV4-2 and TRBJ1-4, with D unresolved. CDR3 length: 17 amino acids. Per germline, CDR1 LGHNA and CDR2 YNFKEQ. Trimming shortened V by 3 bases and J by 1 base, and 15 bases separated the two germline ends. The CDR3 nucleotides are TGTGCCAGCAGCCATTCGGACTTTTTGGGAACTAATGAAAAACTGTTTTTT. This codes for CASSHSDFLGTNEKLFF.

This clonotype was seen at least ten times. The chain employs TRBV29-1 and TRBJ2-5, with 9 bases matching TRBD1. The CDR3 totals 15 residues. V lost 5 bases and J lost 5; bases outside the gene matches: 12. The germline V gene encodes CDR1 SQVTM and CDR2 ANQGSEA. The DNA of the CDR3 is TGCAGCGTTCTGGGACAGGGATTTTGGTCGGAGACCCAGTACTTC. It is translated as CSVLGQGFWSETQYF. The full variable domain, in which reference TRBV29-1 and TRBJ2-5 provide the parts outside the CDR3, is SAVISQKPSRDICQRGTSLTIQCQVDSQVTMMFWYRQQPGQSLTLIATANQGSEATYESGFVIDKFPISRPNLTFSTLTVSNMSPEDSSIYLCSVLGQGFWSETQYFGPGTRLLVL.

This clonotype was counted only a few times. The V and J genes are TRBV10-3 and TRBJ2-2; TRBD2 aligns across 8 bases. V shed 11 bases and J 7 bases; nucleotides not matched to a gene: 9. CDR1 and CDR2 from the germline V gene are ENHRY and SYGVKD. CDR3 length equals 13 residues. The CDR3 sequence: CAVRGTSSGELFF. Written as DNA, the CDR3 is TGTGCCGTTAGAGGGACTAGTAGCGGGGAGCTGTTTTTT.

This clonotype was recorded many times. The chain links TRBV5-1 to TRBJ2-7; possibly TRBD1 for D (6 bases). In germline, CDR1 is SGHRS, CDR2 YFSETQ. V lost 4 bases and J lost 7, with 21 bases in between. This CDR3 spans 15 amino acids. CDR3 DNA: TGCGCCAGCAGCCCCACCCAGGGGTCTCCTTGGGAGCAGTACTTC. Residues: CASSPTQGSPWEQYF.

The V call is TRBV15, the J call TRBJ2-1; TRBD1 aligns across 7 bases. The germline gives CDR1 LNHNV, CDR2 YYDKDF (reference sequence). V was pared by 4 bases and J by 3 bases, with 12 bases of the junction left unmatched. The CDR3 runs to 17 residues. Written as DNA, the CDR3 is TGTGCCACCAGCACCCGGGCAGGGGACAGTTACTACAATGAGCAGTTCTTC. Encoded protein: CATSTRAGDSYYNEQFF.

The V gene is TRBV5-1, the J gene TRBJ2-2; tentatively, D is TRBD1 (6 bases). The CDR3 extends over 13 amino acids. Germline V CDR1 and CDR2: SGHRS, YFSETQ. Trimming cost V 6 bases and J 1 base, with 7 bases left between them. CDR3 sequence (DNA): TGCGCCAGCAACAGGGAGAACACCGGGGAGCTGTTTTTT. Amino acids: CASNRENTGELFF.

With respect to this clonotype: This may be a read error: a much more frequent sequence differs by one nucleotide. The rearrangement links TRBV15 to TRBJ2-3; no clear D. The CDR3 totals 12 residues. CDR1 LNHNV and CDR2 YYDKDF come from the germline V gene (reference sequence). CDR3 sequence (DNA): TGTGCCGCCAGCAGTGGGTCAGATACGCAGTATTTT. This gives the protein CAASSGSDTQYF.

In DNA form, the CDR3 reads TGCGCCAGCAGCGCGAGCGCCTACGAGCAGTACTTC. Encoded protein: CASSASAYEQYF. The chain is built from TRBV5-1 and TRBJ2-7; D ambiguous. CDR3 size: 12 residues. The V gene's germline CDR1 is SGHRS and CDR2 YFSETQ. V was pared by 4 bases and J by 2 bases, with 7 bases between.

A remark on this clonotype: A read error may explain this, as a much larger clone is one base away. The rearrangement links TRBV27 to TRBJ2-1; the D gene is possibly TRBD1 (7 bases). Trimming shortened V by 5 bases and J by 11 bases, and 19 bases separated the two germline ends. Per the germline V gene, CDR1 is MNHEY and CDR2 is SMNVEV (reference sequence). The CDR3 sequence is 14 residues long. The CDR3 reads CASSRQGGGNKQFF. CDR3 sequence (DNA): TGTGCCAGCAGTAGACAGGGAGGTGGTAATAAGCAGTTCTTC.